The next 26 T cell receptor beta chains were all read from a single sample in a study of T cell responses to AZD1222 COVID-19 vaccine. Sequenced by immunoSEQ multiplex PCR; TCRdb stores in-frame clones only, minus some. Of 66,000 or so clones in the sample, approximately 79% were seen once. The source material was peripheral blood, sampled on day 0 of MenACWY control vaccination. Receptors were obtained from an adult in good health.

The chain has TRBV19 and TRBJ1-4; D call uncertain. V lost 5 bases and J 7 bases, leaving 14 bases between the germline ends. CDR1 and CDR2 from the germline V gene are LNHDA and SQIVND (reference sequence). This CDR3 region has 14 residues. CDR3 in DNA: TGTGCCAGTAGTCCACTCCAGGAGGGTGAAAAACTGTTTTTT. Translated: CASSPLQEGEKLFF.

This chain joins TRBV6-5 and TRBJ2-1; 7 bases match TRBD2. The CDR3 spans 15 residues. J lost 0 bases, V lost 5 bases, and 4 bases had no gene match. Looked up from germline, CDR1 is MNHEY and CDR2 is SVGAGI. The CDR3 sequence is CASSPGTNSYNEQFF. In DNA, the CDR3 is TGTGCCAGCAGTCCTGGGACTAACTCCTACAATGAGCAGTTCTTC.

The rearrangement uses TRBV28 and TRBJ1-6; TRBD1 agrees at 11 bases. Germline trimming cut 10 bases from V and 8 bases from J; bases unmatched to any gene: 4. The CDR3 runs 13 residues. Germline CDR1 reads MDHEN; CDR2 reads SYDVKM. CDR3 region: CAIPGQGDSPLHF. CDR3 nucleotides: TGTGCCATCCCGGGACAGGGGGATTCACCCCTCCACTTT.

CDR3 residues: CASSPQEARGYTF. CDR3 nucleotides: TGTGCCAGCTCACCTCAGGAGGCACGGGGCTACACCTTC. This sequence joins TRBV18 and TRBJ1-2; no firm D call. V was trimmed by 3 bases and J by 8 bases, leaving 13 bases between them. Germline CDR1 is KGHSH and CDR2 is LQKENI. The CDR3 is 13 residues long.

The chain has TRBV2 and TRBJ1-2; D not certain. The V gene's germline CDR1 is SNHLY and CDR2 FYNNEI. The CDR3 is 14 amino acids. Trimming left V 6 bases short and J 0 bases short, with 11 bases between. CDR3 coding DNA: TGTGCCAGCAGAGACCCTGCAACTAACTATGGCTACACCTTC. It codes for CASRDPATNYGYTF.

V is TRBV9 and J is TRBJ2-7; no definite D call. Germline-derived CDR1 and CDR2 are SGDLS and YYNGEE. CDR3 size: 13 residues. Deletions cut 1 base from V and 1 base from J, with 6 bases between. The CDR3, as DNA: TGTGCCAGCAGCGTAAAGGATTCCTACGAGCAGTACTTC. As protein: CASSVKDSYEQYF.

The V gene is TRBV23-1, the J gene TRBJ2-7; D not resolved. TRBV23-1 is an ORF, and what it does is uncertain. Trimming shortened V by 2 bases and J by 7 bases, and 12 bases separated the two germline ends. The CDR3 runs to 13 residues. In nucleotides, the CDR3 is TGCGCCAGCAGTCAAGGATCCCTTGGGGAGCAGTACTTC. Translating it yields CASSQGSLGEQYF.

The gene calls are TRBV7-9 and TRBJ2-7; D possibly uses TRBD1 or TRBD2 (5 bases each). In germline, CDR1 is SEHNR, CDR2 FQNEAQ (reference sequence). CDR3 size: 12 residues. The V and J ends lost 4 bases and 3 bases respectively, with 7 bases between them. This CDR3 reads CASSWDGYEQYF. The CDR3 DNA follows: TGTGCCAGCAGCTGGGACGGCTACGAGCAGTACTTC.

This clone occurred a few times. The chain has TRBV29-1 and TRBJ1-1, with no clear D. Trimming left V 7 bases short and J 5 bases short, with 11 bases between. This CDR3 has 11 amino acids. Germline-derived CDR1 and CDR2 are SQVTM and ANQGSEA. DNA of the CDR3: TGCAGCGGTAGGGTTCAGACTGAAGCTTTCTTT. Translating it yields CSGRVQTEAFF.

This clone was seen a single time. This chain joins TRBV29-1 and TRBJ2-3; TRBD1 agrees at 10 bases. CDR3 length: 16 amino acids. V shed 4 bases, J shed 8 bases, and the junction held 15 bases outside the gene matches. The germline gives CDR1 SQVTM, CDR2 ANQGSEA. CDR3 DNA sequence: TGCAGCGTTGGATCGGGGGGGACAGGGGAGTCCCGTACGCAGTATTTT. This encodes CSVGSGGTGESRTQYF.

The rearrangement joins TRBV9 to TRBJ1-4; D is ambiguous. Per germline, CDR1 SGDLS and CDR2 YYNGEE. The CDR3 spans 14 residues. V lost 2 bases, J lost 8 bases, and 13 bases lay in between. The CDR3 sequence is CASSVGVGSEKLFF. The CDR3 DNA reads TGTGCCAGCAGCGTCGGGGTGGGGAGCGAAAAACTGTTTTTT.

The chain employs TRBV5-3 and TRBJ1-1; D gene uncertain. TRBV5-3 is classed as an ORF, of uncertain function. V gave up 5 bases and J gave up 2 bases, with 10 bases separating them. The CDR3 is 13 amino acids. The CDR3 reads CARSCESNTEAFF. The CDR3 DNA follows: TGTGCCAGAAGTTGTGAAAGTAACACTGAAGCTTTCTTT.

This rearrangement joins TRBV30 to TRBJ1-1; TRBD1 might be the D (5 bases). The CDR3 is made up of 15 amino acids. Trimming took 1 base from V and 5 from J, leaving 17 bases between them. Germline CDR1 reads GTSNPN; CDR2 reads SVGIG (reference sequence). CDR3 nucleotide sequence: TGTGCCTGGAGTGCCGGATTTAGGGGTGAGACTGAAGCTTTCTTT. Translation: CAWSAGFRGETEAFF.

This clone was observed once. This chain uses TRBV7-6 with TRBJ2-7; 10 positions match TRBD1. The trim removed 3 bases at V and 4 bases at J, leaving 3 bases unmatched. CDR1 SGHVS and CDR2 FNYEAQ come from the germline V gene. The CDR3 has 14 amino acids. CDR3 bases: TGTGCCAGCAGCTTCGGGACAGGGGCATACGAGCAGTACTTC. Amino acids: CASSFGTGAYEQYF. The full variable domain, rest sourced from reference TRBV7-6 and TRBJ2-7, is GAGVSQSPRYKVTKRGQDVALRCDPISGHVSLYWYRQALGQGPEFLTYFNYEAQQDKSGLPNDRFSAERPEGSISTLTIQRTEQRDSAMYRCASSFGTGAYEQYFGPGTRLTVT.

This rearrangement joins TRBV5-1 to TRBJ1-2; 9 bases are a match to TRBD1. Trimming took 4 bases from V and 3 from J; bases not matched to a gene: 4. The CDR3 has 14 amino acids. Germline CDR1 is SGHRS and CDR2 is YFSETQ. CDR3 amino acids: CASSRTGEDYGYTF. CDR3 in DNA: TGCGCCAGCAGCCGGACAGGGGAAGACTATGGCTACACCTTC.

This clone occurred a few times. This chain joins TRBV3-1 (or the pseudogene TRBV3-2) and TRBJ2-7, with 7 bases fitting TRBD2. The trim removed 3 bases at V and 2 bases at J, leaving 4 bases unmatched. The CDR3 spans 14 residues. The V gene's germline CDR1 is LGHDT and CDR2 YNNKEL (reference sequence). The CDR3 here is CASSQLAGTYEQYF. CDR3 sequence (DNA): TGTGCCAGCAGCCAGTTAGCGGGTACCTACGAGCAGTACTTC.

This clone was found a few times. V and J are TRBV3-1 (or the pseudogene TRBV3-2) and TRBJ2-7; unclear D gene. The V end lost 0 bases, the J end lost 1 base, and 13 bases lay between the germline ends. The germline CDR1 and CDR2 sequences are LGHDT and YNNKEL (reference sequence). CDR3 size: 16 residues. The DNA of the CDR3 is TGTGCCAGCAGCCAAGATTTCGCACTGGATTCCTACGAGCAGTACTTC. This codes for CASSQDFALDSYEQYF.

V usage is TRBV4-1 and J usage is TRBJ1-2; D remains unclear. The germline V gene encodes CDR1 MGHRA and CDR2 YSYEKL. The V and J ends lost 0 bases and 2 bases respectively, with 7 bases between them. This CDR3 region has 14 residues. The CDR3 protein is CASSQDAANYGYTF. DNA for the CDR3: TGCGCCAGCAGCCAAGATGCAGCCAACTATGGCTACACCTTC.

The chain combines TRBV27 with TRBJ2-5, with 14 bases matching TRBD2. Losses at the gene ends were 3 bases for V and 5 bases for J; bases not matched to a gene: 8. The CDR3 runs to 17 residues. Germline V gene data show CDR1 as MNHEY and CDR2 as SMNVEV (reference sequence). CDR3 in amino acids: CASSLAGLAGGSETQYF. For the CDR3, the DNA is TGTGCCAGCAGTTTGGCCGGACTAGCGGGGGGTTCGGAGACCCAGTACTTC.

The rearrangement links TRBV12-3 or TRBV12-4 to TRBJ2-2, with 7 bases identical to TRBD2. V dropped 3 bases and J dropped 6; count of bases not matched to a gene: 1. There are 13 residues in the CDR3. The CDR3 protein is CASSFGGAGELFF. CDR3 nucleotide sequence: TGTGCCAGCAGTTTTGGGGGGGCCGGGGAGCTGTTTTTT.

The chain couples TRBV10-2 to TRBJ2-7, with 8 bases matching TRBD2. Losses at the gene ends were 0 bases for V and 5 bases for J; bases not matched to a gene: 6. The V gene's germline CDR1 is WSHSY and CDR2 SAAADI. The length of the CDR3 is 15 residues. CDR3 DNA: TGCGCCAGCAGTGAGTCTCAAAAAGCGGGAGACGAGCAGTACTTC. Translation gives CASSESQKAGDEQYF.

The chain has TRBV4-1 and TRBJ1-2; D is undetermined. Trimming cost V 0 bases and J 3 bases, with 8 bases left between them. This CDR3 spans 14 amino acids. In germline, CDR1 is MGHRA, CDR2 YSYEKL. CDR3 residues: CASSQDDAYYGYTF. CDR3 DNA sequence: TGCGCCAGCAGCCAAGACGACGCTTACTATGGCTACACCTTC.

This clone appeared a few times. The chain joins TRBV30 to TRBJ2-3, with D tentatively TRBD1 or TRBD2 (5 bases each). Trimming stripped 4 bases from V and 1 base from J, with 9 bases between. This CDR3 has 13 residues. Germline CDR1 is GTSNPN and CDR2 is SVGIG (reference sequence). In DNA form, the CDR3 reads TGTGCCTGGATAAGAGGGGGCACAGATACGCAGTATTTT. The encoded protein is CAWIRGGTDTQYF.

CDR3 residues: CASSSIALGGNTIYF. CDR3 sequence (DNA): TGTGCCAGCAGCTCTATCGCGCTGGGAGGAAACACCATATATTTT. The J gene is TRBJ1-3, the V gene TRBV3-1 (or the pseudogene TRBV3-2); D gene unclear. V was pared by 5 bases and J by 4 bases, with 15 bases between. CDR1 is LGHDT, CDR2 YNNKEL, per germline (reference sequence). The CDR3 has 15 amino acids.

This clone was counted only a few times. This chain joins TRBV21-1 and TRBJ1-2. TRBV21-1 is designated a pseudogene. There are 18 residues in the CDR3. The chain's CDR3 is CASSSPHRQESWRYGYTF. CDR3 coding DNA: TGTGCCAGCAGCTCACCCCACCGTCAAGAGAGTTGGCGCTATGGCTACACCTTC.

This chain uses TRBV5-1 with TRBJ2-7; 12 bases are a match to TRBD1. The CDR3 sequence is 17 residues long. CDR1 and CDR2 (germline): SGHRS, YFSETQ. The J segment lost 6 bases and the V segment lost 4 bases, leaving 14 bases of the junction unmatched. The chain's CDR3 is CASSGGQGAPRGSEQYF. The CDR3 coding sequence is TGCGCCAGCAGCGGGGGACAGGGGGCCCCCCGGGGGAGCGAGCAGTACTTC. Looking up the rest from reference TRBV5-1 and TRBJ2-7 gives the full variable domain: KAGVTQTPRYLIKTRGQQVTLSCSPISGHRSVSWYQQTPGQGLQFLFEYFSETQRNKGNFPGRFSGRQFSNSRSEMNVSTLELGDSALYLCASSGGQGAPRGSEQYFGPGTRLTVT.